The following is a T cell receptor (beta chain) sequence with its context. A TCRbeta library incorporating unique molecular identifiers was prepared. TCRdb passed the PCR reads through MiXCR, listing each CDR3 protein once. The sample has around 250,000 distinct CDR3 sequences; more than 8% are singletons. After removal of 1 base from V and 8 bases from J, the junction contained 10 bases not matched to a gene. The CDR3 consists of 16 residues. The germline CDR1 and CDR2 sequences are DFQATT and SNEGSKA (reference sequence). This entry is derived from a study of T-cell reconstitution after alpha-beta-depleted transplantation in children.

The chain combines TRBV20-1 with TRBJ2-1, with TRBD2 matching over 11 bases. This receptor was taken from a human donor who donated a stem cell graft to a child with SCID. Sequences were derived from PBMCs from the stem cell graft donor, sampled from the stem cell graft. CDR3 nucleotides: TGCAGTGCTAGAGCAGGAGGGACTAGCGGCCTCGATGAGCAGTTCTTC. Protein product: CSARAGGTSGLDEQFF.